A selection of T cell receptor beta chains follows, all from one sample in a study of T cells in localized non-small cell lung cancer. The repertoire was sequenced with immunoSEQ multiplex PCR; TCRdb's copy has only in-frame clones and lacks some. The sample shows about 17,000 clones, approximately 82% of them seen only once. Material: peripheral blood, obtained before any cancer treatment. These receptors all stem from a male donor aged 60 or over with stage III lung adenocarcinoma. The CDR3 runs from the conserved cysteine through the conserved F or W. D genes are given only for firm matches. The listing skips clone size in some rows; elsewhere it reads once, few, many or a size class.

v_gene: TRBV4-1; abundance: .; j_gene: TRBJ2-5; d_gene: TRBD1; CDR3aa: CASSQGGGQGTGETQYF; CDR3nt: TGCGCCAGCAGCCAAGGGGGCGGACAGGGCACGGGAGAGACCCAGTACTTC
v_gene: TRBV6-1; abundance: .; j_gene: TRBJ2-3; d_gene: .; CDR3aa: CASSSGARDTQYF; CDR3nt: TGTGCCAGCAGTTCGGGTGCGAGAGATACGCAGTATTTT
v_gene: TRBV29-1; abundance: .; j_gene: TRBJ1-2; d_gene: .; CDR3aa: CRADGGNYGYTF; CDR3nt: TGCAGGGCCGACGGAGGGAACTATGGCTACACCTTC
v_gene: TRBV6-6; abundance: .; j_gene: TRBJ1-2; d_gene: TRBD1; CDR3aa: CASRTGQGPPSYGYTF; CDR3nt: TGTGCCAGCAGGACGGGACAGGGTCCCCCCTCATATGGCTACACCTTC
v_gene: TRBV7-9; abundance: .; j_gene: TRBJ1-1; d_gene: .; CDR3aa: CASSRGISNTEAFF; CDR3nt: TGTGCCAGCAGCCGAGGGATCTCGAACACTGAAGCTTTCTTT
v_gene: TRBV7-8; abundance: few; j_gene: TRBJ1-6; d_gene: TRBD1; CDR3aa: CASSRQGAADYSPLHF; CDR3nt: TGTGCCAGCAGCCGGCAGGGGGCAGCGGATTATTCACCCCTCCACTTT
v_gene: TRBV7-8; abundance: .; j_gene: TRBJ2-1; d_gene: TRBD2; CDR3aa: CASKLRTSGDYNEQFF; CDR3nt: TGTGCCAGCAAGTTACGGACTAGCGGGGACTACAATGAGCAGTTCTTC
v_gene: TRBV29-1; abundance: few; j_gene: TRBJ2-1; d_gene: .; CDR3aa: CSSSGAGRDEQFF; CDR3nt: TGCAGCTCCTCAGGGGCAGGGAGGGATGAGCAGTTCTTC
v_gene: TRBV15; abundance: .; j_gene: TRBJ2-3; d_gene: .; CDR3aa: CATSRDSSTDTQYF; CDR3nt: TGTGCCACCAGCAGGGACTCCAGCACAGATACGCAGTATTTT
v_gene: TRBV4-1; abundance: .; j_gene: TRBJ1-4; d_gene: .; CDR3aa: CASSQDRRGQMRKLFF; CDR3nt: TGCGCCAGCAGCCAAGATCGCCGGGGGCAAATGCGTAAACTGTTTTTT
v_gene: TRBV10-3; abundance: .; j_gene: TRBJ1-1; d_gene: TRBD1; CDR3aa: CAISESTTGEAEAFF; CDR3nt: TGTGCCATCAGTGAGTCTACTACAGGGGAAGCTGAAGCTTTCTTT
v_gene: TRBV7-8; abundance: .; j_gene: TRBJ2-1; d_gene: TRBD2; CDR3aa: CASSPSGGAINEQFF; CDR3nt: TGTGCCAGCAGCCCGAGCGGGGGGGCAATTAATGAGCAGTTCTTC
v_gene: TRBV19; abundance: .; j_gene: TRBJ2-1; d_gene: .; CDR3aa: CASSTVAFYNEQFF; CDR3nt: TGTGCCAGTAGTACCGTAGCGTTTTACAATGAGCAGTTCTTC
v_gene: TRBV18; abundance: .; j_gene: TRBJ2-7; d_gene: .; CDR3aa: CASSPKSGQNYEQYF; CDR3nt: TGTGCCAGCTCACCGAAGTCAGGTCAGAACTACGAGCAGTACTTC
v_gene: TRBV13; abundance: .; j_gene: TRBJ1-1; d_gene: .; CDR3aa: CASSKQAGHTEAFF; CDR3nt: TGTGCCAGCAGCAAACAAGCGGGGCACACTGAAGCTTTCTTT
v_gene: TRBV27; abundance: .; j_gene: TRBJ2-7; d_gene: TRBD1; CDR3aa: CASSRAGTGAYEQYF; CDR3nt: TGTGCCAGCAGTCGAGCCGGGACAGGGGCCTACGAGCAGTACTTC
v_gene: TRBV7-2; abundance: .; j_gene: TRBJ1-1; d_gene: TRBD1; CDR3aa: CASSLAARTGAAAFF; CDR3nt: TGTGCCAGCAGCTTAGCTGCGAGGACAGGGGCCGCGGCTTTCTTT
v_gene: TRBV7-2; abundance: .; j_gene: TRBJ2-1; d_gene: .; CDR3aa: CASSLVEGLEQFF; CDR3nt: TGTGCCAGCAGCTTAGTGGAGGGACTTGAGCAGTTCTTC
v_gene: TRBV19; abundance: once; j_gene: TRBJ1-4; d_gene: .; CDR3aa: CASSAGGAATNEKLFF; CDR3nt: TGTGCCAGTAGCGCCGGGGGAGCCGCAACTAATGAAAAACTGTTTTTT
v_gene: TRBV11-2; abundance: .; j_gene: TRBJ1-2; d_gene: .; CDR3aa: CASSYRITGTENVGYGYTF; CDR3nt: TGTGCCAGCAGCTACCGAATAACCGGGACTGAGAACGTCGGCTATGGCTACACCTTC
v_gene: TRBV5-1; abundance: few; j_gene: TRBJ1-2; d_gene: .; CDR3aa: CASSRDIGYGYTF; CDR3nt: TGCGCCAGCAGCCGGGACATAGGGTATGGCTACACCTTC
v_gene: TRBV11-1; abundance: few; j_gene: TRBJ2-3; d_gene: .; CDR3aa: CASNPGGSDTQYF; CDR3nt: TGTGCCAGCAACCCAGGAGGCTCAGATACGCAGTATTTT
v_gene: TRBV10-2; abundance: .; j_gene: TRBJ2-1; d_gene: TRBD2; CDR3aa: CASKKGLADSYNERFF; CDR3nt: TGCGCCAGCAAAAAGGGACTAGCGGACTCCTACAATGAGCGGTTCTTC
v_gene: TRBV29-1; abundance: .; j_gene: TRBJ1-1; d_gene: .; CDR3aa: CSARNVNMNTEAFF; CDR3nt: TGCAGCGCTCGAAACGTTAACATGAACACTGAAGCTTTCTTT
v_gene: TRBV9; abundance: .; j_gene: TRBJ1-2; d_gene: .; CDR3aa: CASRWQNYGYTF; CDR3nt: TGTGCCAGCCGGTGGCAGAACTATGGCTACACCTTC